This record looks at one T cell receptor beta chain sequence and its context. This entry belongs to a study of blood T cell repertoires in COVID-19. Overall study: COVID-19 samples collected from the United States, Italy and Spain covered acute and convalescent phases.

Germline CDR1 and CDR2: SQVTM and ANQGSEA. The V gene lost 2 bases and the J gene lost 5 bases, with 15 bases spanning the gap. The CDR3 contains 14 residues. Authors' methods: By means of reference gene primer amplification, nucleated cell counts were estimated. Profiled with immunoSEQ multiplex PCR; TCRdb holds only in-frame clones, not every one. V and J calls and clone size come straight from that table; D and trimming were deduced from the DNA. This repertoire shows 200,000 to 300,000 clones, around 88% found once; its top ten account for about 2%. The sequencing sample was made of peripheral blood. The rearrangement joins TRBV29-1 to TRBJ1-1; maybe TRBD1 (5 bases). The TCR was taken from a man aged 30 to 39 with active or convalescent COVID-19. The CDR3 here is CSVERAGVGTEAFF. The CDR3 DNA reads as TGCAGCGTTGAAAGGGCGGGGGTTGGGACTGAAGCTTTCTTT.